Listed below are T cell receptor beta chains from one sample, sequenced in a study of radiotherapy plus CTLA-4 blockade in lung cancer. Sequencing was performed with immunoSEQ multiplex PCR; in TCRdb, only in-frame clones are kept and a portion is missing. The sample records some 62,000 clones, 60% to 80% being singletons. Sequencing was performed on peripheral blood, taken from a patient treated with radiotherapy plus ipilimumab. Receptors originate from a human donor with non-small cell lung cancer who had a complete response to radiotherapy plus ipilimumab. CDR3s include the opening cysteine and the closing phenylalanine or tryptophan. The D gene is left open where the match is weak. Expanded clones are given a class, and other clones once, few, many or no size at all.

d_call j_call v_call clone_size cdr3_aa cdr3_nt
NA TRBJ2-7 TRBV28 NA CASHTGKTYEQYF TGTGCCAGCCATACGGGGAAAACCTACGAGCAGTACTTC
NA TRBJ2-1 TRBV2 few CASSEVAPDEQFF TGTGCCAGCAGTGAAGTGGCCCCCGATGAGCAGTTCTTC
NA TRBJ1-1 TRBV4-1 NA CASSHEGLTEAFF TGCGCCAGCAGCCACGAGGGCCTCACTGAAGCTTTCTTT
NA TRBJ1-4 TRBV6-1 NA CASSPRQEAEKLFF TGTGCCAGCAGTCCCCGACAGGAAGCGGAAAAACTGTTTTTT
TRBD2 TRBJ2-1 TRBV7-2 NA CASIPRAGGGAEQFF TGTGCCAGCATCCCGAGGGCGGGAGGTGGGGCTGAGCAGTTCTTC
TRBD1 TRBJ2-1 TRBV11-3 NA CASSLRDRGSNEQFF TGTGCCAGCAGCTTAAGGGACAGGGGATCCAATGAGCAGTTCTTC
NA TRBJ1-5 TRBV5-6 NA CASSLTRDISNQPQHF TGTGCCAGCAGCCTGACCCGGGACATTAGCAATCAGCCCCAGCATTTT
NA TRBJ2-3 TRBV4-3 NA CASSQSSGTSTDTQYF TGCGCCAGCAGCCAATCTAGTGGAACTAGCACAGATACGCAGTATTTT
NA TRBJ2-7 TRBV18 few CASSRDRTYEQYF TGTGCCAGCTCTAGAGACAGGACCTACGAGCAGTACTTC
NA TRBJ2-3 TRBV11-3 NA CASSLEGYTDTQYF TGTGCCAGCAGCTTAGAGGGTTACACAGATACGCAGTATTTT
NA TRBJ1-1 TRBV5-4 NA CASSLTGAHGTEAFF TGTGCCAGCAGCCTAACGGGGGCGCACGGCACTGAAGCTTTCTTT
NA TRBJ1-2 TRBV14 NA CASSPGTPYGYTF TGTGCCAGCAGCCCCGGGACACCTTATGGCTACACCTTC
TRBD1 TRBJ1-2 TRBV5-5 NA CASSLQGYYGYTF TGTGCCAGCAGCTTACAGGGGTACTATGGCTACACCTTC
NA TRBJ2-1 TRBV7-2 NA CASSLSGGPERNEQFF TGTGCCAGCAGCCTGAGCGGTGGACCCGAACGCAATGAGCAGTTCTTC
NA TRBJ1-5 TRBV6-1 NA CASSELEGVYNQPQHF TGTGCCAGCAGTGAGTTAGAGGGGGTTTACAATCAGCCCCAGCATTTT
NA TRBJ1-1 TRBV28 NA CASSNSLSAFF TGTGCCAGCAGTAATTCCCTGAGTGCTTTCTTT
NA TRBJ1-3 TRBV18 NA CASSPSSTLIGNTIYF TGTGCCAGCTCACCTTCCTCAACGCTAATCGGAAACACCATATATTTT
NA TRBJ1-5 TRBV30 NA CAWSVGRSNQPQHF TGTGCCTGGAGTGTCGGACGGTCTAATCAGCCCCAGCATTTT
TRBD1 TRBJ2-1 TRBV6-6 NA CASLPWDRDDNEQFF TGTGCCAGCCTACCCTGGGACAGGGATGACAATGAGCAGTTCTTC
NA TRBJ2-7 TRBV7-8 NA CASSSRGNEQYF TGTGCCAGCAGCTCCCGTGGGAACGAGCAGTACTTC
NA TRBJ1-2 TRBV30 NA CALEGYTF TGTGCACTGGAGGGCTACACCTTC
NA TRBJ2-1 TRBV28 once CASFSSASTSYNEQFF TGTGCCAGCTTCTCTAGCGCCTCAACCTCCTACAATGAGCAGTTCTTC
NA TRBJ1-5 TRBV7-2 NA CASSLAKTVYSNQPQHF TGTGCCAGCAGCTTAGCAAAGACAGTATATAGCAATCAGCCCCAGCATTTT
NA TRBJ1-2 TRBV11-3 NA CASSSSTWSYTF TGTGCCAGCAGCTCCTCGACTTGGAGCTACACCTTC
TRBD1 TRBJ1-1 TRBV6-4 NA CASSPGGVNTEAFF TGTGCCAGCAGCCCAGGGGGAGTGAACACTGAAGCTTTCTTT
TRBD1 TRBJ1-2 TRBV5-6 few CASSFGTGSGHYGYTF TGTGCCAGCAGCTTCGGGACAGGGAGCGGGCACTATGGCTACACCTTC
NA TRBJ1-2 TRBV30 NA CAWSDGYGYTF TGTGCCTGGTCTGACGGCTATGGCTACACCTTC
NA TRBJ2-1 TRBV30 NA CAWRTEGIYNEQFF TGTGCCTGGAGGACAGAGGGTATCTACAATGAGCAGTTCTTC
NA TRBJ1-1 TRBV19 NA CASSRGGNTEAFF TGTGCCAGTAGTAGAGGGGGGAACACTGAAGCTTTCTTT
TRBD2 TRBJ2-1 TRBV19 NA CASTLAGGGDEQFF TGTGCCAGTACGCTAGCGGGGGGAGGTGATGAGCAGTTCTTC
NA TRBJ1-1 TRBV25-1 NA CASSESRDTEAFF TGTGCCAGCAGTGAATCCAGGGACACTGAAGCTTTCTTT
TRBD2 TRBJ2-7 TRBV27 NA CASSRTEGLAGGLGQYF TGTGCCAGCAGTCGGACAGAGGGACTAGCGGGGGGGCTCGGGCAGTACTTC
NA TRBJ2-1 TRBV2 NA CASSEEIELGQFF TGTGCCAGCAGTGAGGAAATTGAATTGGGGCAGTTCTTC
TRBD1 TRBJ1-1 TRBV7-8 NA CASNPRGRGDTEAFF TGTGCCAGCAACCCTAGGGGGCGGGGGGACACTGAAGCTTTCTTT
NA TRBJ2-5 TRBV7-9 NA CASSFGGGLQETQYF TGTGCCAGCAGCTTTGGGGGCGGGCTTCAAGAGACCCAGTACTTC
TRBD1 TRBJ1-1 TRBV19 NA CASRQGAGNTEAFF TGTGCCAGTAGACAGGGGGCAGGGAACACTGAAGCTTTCTTT